The 23 T cell receptor beta chains below come from one sample, sequenced in a study of T cell responses to AZD1222 COVID-19 vaccine. Assay used: immunoSEQ multiplex PCR; TCRdb lists only in-frame clones, some missing. The sample yields some 100,000 clones, 88% seen once. This sample comprised peripheral blood, obtained on day 0 of AZD1222 vaccination. All receptors come from an adult in good health.

This chain links TRBV16 with TRBJ1-1; the D gene is possibly TRBD1 (6 bases). There are 15 residues in the CDR3. V shed 3 bases and J shed 0 bases, with 11 bases lying between them. The germline gives CDR1 KGHSY, CDR2 FQNENV. This chain's CDR3 is CASSHTQGLNTEAFF. CDR3 bases: TGTGCCAGCAGCCATACACAGGGTTTGAACACTGAAGCTTTCTTT.

The V call is TRBV27, the J call TRBJ2-7; no firm D call. The CDR3 loop spans 13 amino acids. The V end lost 4 bases, the J end lost 2 bases, and 9 bases lay between the germline ends. Germline-derived CDR1 and CDR2 are MNHEY and SMNVEV (reference sequence). The CDR3 bases are TGTGCCAGCAGTTCTGGCCTACCCTACGAGCAGTACTTC. It translates to CASSSGLPYEQYF.

This sequence joins TRBV3-1 (or the pseudogene TRBV3-2) and TRBJ1-2, with TRBD1 as a possible D gene (6 bases). The ends were cut back, 4 bases at V and 4 bases at J, with 13 bases in the middle. This CDR3 has 14 residues. Germline V gene data show CDR1 as LGHDT and CDR2 as YNNKEL (reference sequence). The CDR3 protein is CASSLTGTAYGYTF. CDR3 DNA: TGTGCCAGCAGCCTCACAGGGACCGCCTATGGCTACACCTTC.

J is TRBJ1-4 and V is TRBV7-2, with 7 bases lining up with TRBD1. Germline V gene data show CDR1 as SGHTA and CDR2 as FQGNSA. This CDR3 has 15 residues. J lost 10 bases, V lost 2 bases, and 10 bases had no gene match. The CDR3 DNA sequence: TGTGCCAGCAGCTTATTAGGGGGCCGTGAACGAAAACTGTTTTTT. Its protein is CASSLLGGRERKLFF.

The chain has TRBV28 and TRBJ1-5, with D possibly matching TRBD1 (5 bases). The CDR3 has 15 residues. Per the germline V gene, CDR1 is MDHEN and CDR2 is SYDVKM. V was clipped by 5 bases and J by 0 bases, with 11 bases between them. The CDR3 spells CASSGDGFSNQPQHF. The CDR3 bases are TGTGCCAGCAGTGGGGACGGATTTAGCAATCAGCCCCAGCATTTT.

The chain couples TRBV7-9 to TRBJ2-7; 7 positions match TRBD1. CDR1 and CDR2 (germline): SEHNR, FQNEAQ (reference sequence). J was trimmed by 5 bases and V by 1 base; bases with no gene match: 2. The CDR3 consists of 13 residues. For the CDR3, the DNA is TGTGCCAGCAGCTTAGAAGGGGGCGACGAGCAGTACTTC. Translating gives CASSLEGGDEQYF.

V and J are TRBV6-2 or TRBV6-3 and TRBJ1-5; perhaps TRBD1 as D (5 bases). CDR3 length: 19 residues. Germline-derived CDR1 and CDR2 are MNHEY and SVGEGT. The V and J ends lost 5 bases and 4 bases respectively, with 27 bases between them. The CDR3: CASSTQGRGRIQGNQPQHF. As DNA, the CDR3 is TGTGCCAGCAGTACCCAAGGGCGGGGGAGGATCCAGGGAAATCAGCCCCAGCATTTT.

V usage is TRBV6-2 or TRBV6-3 and J usage is TRBJ1-2, with D unclear. The V gene's germline CDR1 is MNHEY and CDR2 SVGEGT. Trimming stripped 4 bases from V and 5 bases from J, with 5 bases between. This CDR3 spans 11 amino acids. The CDR3 DNA sequence: TGTGCCAGCAGTTCGGGTTATGGCTACACCTTC. It translates to CASSSGYGYTF.

J is TRBJ2-7 and V is TRBV19; the D gene is possibly TRBD1 (5 bases). With 7 bases removed from V and 7 bases from J, the gap between germline ends came to 8 bases. Germline V CDR1 and CDR2: LNHDA, SQIVND (reference sequence). The CDR3 extends over 10 amino acids. CDR3 in DNA: TGTGCCAGTAAGGGGAATGAGCAGTACTTC. Encoded protein: CASKGNEQYF.

The V and J genes are TRBV5-4 and TRBJ2-7; 8 bases are shared with TRBD2. V trimming: 1 base; J trimming: 1 base; junction bases outside the gene matches: 4. Looked up from germline, CDR1 is SGHNT and CDR2 is YYREEE (reference sequence). The CDR3 length is 15 residues. CDR3 loop: CASSLRASGSYEQYF. The DNA for the CDR3 is TGTGCCAGCAGCTTGAGGGCTAGCGGGTCCTACGAGCAGTACTTC.

V usage is TRBV19 and J usage is TRBJ1-2; D unclear. This CDR3 is built from 12 residues. The V gene's germline CDR1 is LNHDA and CDR2 SQIVND (reference sequence). The V end lost 1 base, the J end lost 9 bases, and 9 bases lay between the germline ends. The CDR3 nucleotides read TGTGCCAGTAGTATAGGGGCAGGCCGCTACACCTTC. Protein: CASSIGAGRYTF.

This clone appeared once. In DNA form, the CDR3 reads TGTGCCAGCAGTGCACTTGGGACTTCGGGAGCAGATACGCAGTATTTT. Residues: CASSALGTSGADTQYF. The V call is TRBV27, the J call TRBJ2-3; D possibly corresponds to TRBD2 (6 bases). The germline gives CDR1 MNHEY, CDR2 SMNVEV (reference sequence). The length of the CDR3 is 16 residues. The ends were cut back, 5 bases at V and 4 bases at J, with 19 bases in the middle.

In its sample, this clone was seen once. The genes are TRBV6-5 and TRBJ1-2; perhaps TRBD1 as D (6 bases). Looked up from germline, CDR1 is MNHEY and CDR2 is SVGAGI. V lost 6 bases and J 0 bases, leaving 14 bases between the germline ends. The CDR3 sequence is 15 residues long. This CDR3 reads CASRPDRSSNYGYTF. The CDR3 bases are TGTGCCAGCAGGCCCGACAGGTCTTCTAACTATGGCTACACCTTC.

The rearrangement uses TRBV7-2 and TRBJ2-1; 11 bases are a match to TRBD2. With V trimmed by 5 bases and J by 4 bases, 7 bases remained unmatched. The CDR3 is 16 amino acids. Germline values: CDR1 SGHTA, CDR2 FQGNSA. As DNA, the CDR3 is TGTGCCAGCAGCCTTCGGGCTAGCGGGAGGTACAATGAGCAGTTCTTC. Translated: CASSLRASGRYNEQFF.

This clone was recorded once. This rearrangement joins TRBV7-6 to TRBJ2-3, with TRBD2 as a possible D gene (6 bases). The length of the CDR3 is 15 residues. The germline gives CDR1 SGHVS, CDR2 FNYEAQ. V shed 5 bases and J shed 1 base, with 13 bases lying between them. This CDR3 is CASSPAQRGTDTQYF. CDR3 bases: TGTGCCAGCAGCCCAGCCCAGCGGGGCACAGATACGCAGTATTTT.

Regarding this clone: An end of the junction differs from the germline gene, which may be a read error. The V gene is TRBV9, the J gene TRBJ2-1; 9 bases align to TRBD2. The CDR3 has 15 amino acids. CDR1 is SGDLS, CDR2 YYNGEE, per germline. CDR3 sequence reads: CASSVLAGPYNGQFF. CDR3 coding DNA: TGTGCCAGCAGCGTACTAGCGGGACCATACAATGGGCAGTTCTTC.

The V call is TRBV27, the J call TRBJ2-1; D not resolved. Germline CDR1 reads MNHEY; CDR2 reads SMNVEV (reference sequence). V shed 4 bases and J shed 6 bases, with 10 bases lying between them. This CDR3 has 13 amino acids. The CDR3 reads CASSSNGPNEQFF. As DNA, the CDR3 is TGTGCCAGCAGTTCTAATGGACCCAATGAGCAGTTCTTC.

The sample holds one count of this clone. V is TRBV14 and J is TRBJ1-2; D remains ambiguous. Per germline, CDR1 SGHDN and CDR2 FVKESK. V lost 4 bases and J 4 bases, leaving 19 bases between the germline ends. The CDR3 contains 16 residues. Here the CDR3 reads CASSPGYGEEIYGYTF. CDR3 sequence (DNA): TGTGCCAGCAGCCCGGGTTATGGGGAGGAGATCTATGGCTACACCTTC.

The chain carries TRBV19 and TRBJ2-1; TRBD1 agrees at 8 bases. From germline, CDR1 is LNHDA and CDR2 SQIVND (reference sequence). The CDR3 contains 14 residues. J gave up 7 bases and V 9 bases, and 11 bases lay outside the gene matches. In nucleotides, the CDR3 is TGTGCCAGCAAGGACAGGGTCGGGGCTAATGAGCAGTTCTTC. This encodes CASKDRVGANEQFF.

This sequence joins TRBV28 and TRBJ1-5, with 7 bases aligning to TRBD1. Germline loops: CDR1 MDHEN, CDR2 SYDVKM. The CDR3 loop spans 14 amino acids. V gave up 5 bases and J gave up 5 bases; unmatched junction bases: 6. The CDR3 DNA reads TGTGCCAGCAGTAGTCGACAGGGCTATCAGCCCCAGCATTTT. Its protein product is CASSSRQGYQPQHF.

The chain joins TRBV19 to TRBJ1-4, with D unclear. Trimming stripped 5 bases from V and 8 bases from J, with 21 bases between. This CDR3 region has 16 residues. Per the germline V gene, CDR1 is LNHDA and CDR2 is SQIVND (reference sequence). The CDR3 DNA reads as TGTGCCAGTAGTGAGAGCACTCGGGTAGCAAGAGAAAAACTGTTTTTT. As protein: CASSESTRVAREKLFF.

This chain links TRBV5-1 with TRBJ2-1; no reliable D call. With 0 bases removed from V and 3 bases from J, the gap between germline ends came to 10 bases. The CDR3 is made up of 15 amino acids. Per the germline V gene, CDR1 is SGHRS and CDR2 is YFSETQ. CDR3 region: CASSLVGLLYNEQFF. In nucleotides, the CDR3 is TGCGCCAGCAGCTTGGTCGGCCTCCTCTACAATGAGCAGTTCTTC.

The CDR3 nucleotides read TGTGCCAGCTCACAATTGGGGGGGCCGGAGTCTGGTGAAGCTTTCTTT. Protein: CASSQLGGPESGEAFF. This rearrangement joins TRBV18 to TRBJ1-1; tentative D call: TRBD1 (6 bases). The germline V gene has CDR1 KGHSH and CDR2 LQKENI. This CDR3 comprises 16 residues. V was pared by 4 bases and J by 7 bases, with 22 bases between.